These 2 T cell receptor beta chains were sequenced from one sample in a study of blood T cell repertoires in COVID-19. Libraries were prepared by immunoSEQ multiplex PCR; TCRdb keeps only in-frame clonotypes and omits some of them. The repertoire has around 26,000 clones, approximately 82% of them found once; the top ten carry around a third. The sample consisted of peripheral blood. The origin of the receptors is a human donor in a cohort sampled during active COVID-19.

CDR3 coding DNA: TGTGCCACAGGCGGGACTAGGGACACCGGGGAGCTGTTTTTT. As protein: CATGGTRDTGELFF. The chain is built from TRBV4-2 and TRBJ2-2, with TRBD2 matching over 8 bases. CDR1 and CDR2 (germline): LGHNA, YNFKEQ. The CDR3 loop spans 14 amino acids. The junction had 7 bases not matched to a gene; V was cut back by 10 bases and J by 3 bases.

The DNA for the CDR3 is TGTGCCAGTACCTACCGACAGGGGGCTTCGGAAGATACGCAGTATTTT. This sequence encodes CASTYRQGASEDTQYF. The chain couples TRBV19 to TRBJ2-3; 10 nucleotides line up with TRBD1. Germline V gene data show CDR1 as LNHDA and CDR2 as SQIVND (reference sequence). This CDR3 has 16 residues. Unmatched junction bases numbered 12, after V lost 7 bases and J lost 5 bases.